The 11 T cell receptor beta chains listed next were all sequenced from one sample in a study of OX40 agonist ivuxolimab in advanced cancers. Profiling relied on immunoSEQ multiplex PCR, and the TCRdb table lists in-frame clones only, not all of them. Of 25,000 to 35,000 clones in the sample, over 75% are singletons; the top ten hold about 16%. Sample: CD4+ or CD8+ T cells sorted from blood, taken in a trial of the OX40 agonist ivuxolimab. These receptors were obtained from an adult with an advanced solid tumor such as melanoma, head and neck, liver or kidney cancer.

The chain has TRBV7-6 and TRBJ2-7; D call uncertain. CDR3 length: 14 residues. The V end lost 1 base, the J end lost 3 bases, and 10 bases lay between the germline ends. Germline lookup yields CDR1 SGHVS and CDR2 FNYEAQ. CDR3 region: CASSLGGRYYEQYF. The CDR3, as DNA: TGTGCCAGCAGCTTAGGTGGCCGTTACTACGAGCAGTACTTC.

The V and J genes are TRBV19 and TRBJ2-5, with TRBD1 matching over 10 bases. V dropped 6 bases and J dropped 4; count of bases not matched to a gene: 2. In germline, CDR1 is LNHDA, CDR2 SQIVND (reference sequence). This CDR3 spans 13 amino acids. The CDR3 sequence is CASRRTGGETQYF. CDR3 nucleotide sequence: TGTGCCAGTAGACGGACAGGGGGAGAGACCCAGTACTTC.

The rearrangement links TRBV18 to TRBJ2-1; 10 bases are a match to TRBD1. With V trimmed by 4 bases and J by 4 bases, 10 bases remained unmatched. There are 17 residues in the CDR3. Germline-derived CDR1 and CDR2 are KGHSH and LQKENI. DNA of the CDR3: TGTGCCAGCTCACTGGGAACCGGGACAGGGGTGTACAATGAGCAGTTCTTC. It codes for CASSLGTGTGVYNEQFF. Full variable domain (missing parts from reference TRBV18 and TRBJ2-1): NAGVMQNPRHLVRRRGQEARLRCSPMKGHSHVYWYRQLPEEGLKFMVYLQKENIIDESGMPKERFSAEFPKEGPSILRIQQVVRGDSAAYFCASSLGTGTGVYNEQFFGPGTRLTVL.

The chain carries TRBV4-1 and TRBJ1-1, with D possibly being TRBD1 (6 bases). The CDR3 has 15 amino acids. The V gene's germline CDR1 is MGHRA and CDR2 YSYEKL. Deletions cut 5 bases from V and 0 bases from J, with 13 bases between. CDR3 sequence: CASSVVGALNTEAFF. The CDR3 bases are TGCGCCAGCAGCGTCGTGGGGGCCTTGAACACTGAAGCTTTCTTT.

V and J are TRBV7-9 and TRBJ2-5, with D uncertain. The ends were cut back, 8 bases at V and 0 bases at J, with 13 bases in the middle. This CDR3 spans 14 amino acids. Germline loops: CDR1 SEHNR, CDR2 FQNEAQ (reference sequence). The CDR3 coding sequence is TGTGCCAGCGATAAGGGCCGGTACCAAGAGACCCAGTACTTC. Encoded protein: CASDKGRYQETQYF.

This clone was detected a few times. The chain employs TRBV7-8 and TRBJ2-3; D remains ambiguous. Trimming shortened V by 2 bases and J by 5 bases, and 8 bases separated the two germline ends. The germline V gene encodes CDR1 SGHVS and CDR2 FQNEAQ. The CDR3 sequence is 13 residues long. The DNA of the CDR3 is TGTGCCAGCAGCTTAATGGTAGAAGATACGCAGTATTTT. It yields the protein CASSLMVEDTQYF.

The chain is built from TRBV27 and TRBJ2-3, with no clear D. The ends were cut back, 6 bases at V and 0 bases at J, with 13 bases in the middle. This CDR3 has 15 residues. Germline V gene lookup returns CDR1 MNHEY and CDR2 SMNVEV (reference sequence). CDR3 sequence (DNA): TGTGCCAGCAGGGCCTCGAGGTCTAGCACAGATACGCAGTATTTT. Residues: CASRASRSSTDTQYF.

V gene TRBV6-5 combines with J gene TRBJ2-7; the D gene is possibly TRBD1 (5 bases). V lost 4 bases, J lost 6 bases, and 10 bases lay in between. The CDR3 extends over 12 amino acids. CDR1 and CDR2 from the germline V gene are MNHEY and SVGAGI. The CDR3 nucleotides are TGTGCCAGCAGTTTTACAGGACGCGAGCAGTACTTC. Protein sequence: CASSFTGREQYF.

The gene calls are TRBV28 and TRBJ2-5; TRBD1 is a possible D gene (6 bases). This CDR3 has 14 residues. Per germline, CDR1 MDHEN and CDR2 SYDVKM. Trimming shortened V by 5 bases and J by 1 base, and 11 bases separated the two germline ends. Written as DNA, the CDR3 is TGTGCCAGCAGTGCCGGGGACACCCAAGAGACCCAGTACTTC. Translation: CASSAGDTQETQYF.

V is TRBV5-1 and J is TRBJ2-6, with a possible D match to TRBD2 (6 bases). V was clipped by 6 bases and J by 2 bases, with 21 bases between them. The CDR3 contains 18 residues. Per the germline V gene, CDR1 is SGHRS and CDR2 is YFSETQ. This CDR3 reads CASTDLGGDGTGANVLTF. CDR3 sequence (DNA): TGCGCCAGCACAGACTTGGGGGGTGATGGTACTGGGGCCAACGTCCTGACTTTC.

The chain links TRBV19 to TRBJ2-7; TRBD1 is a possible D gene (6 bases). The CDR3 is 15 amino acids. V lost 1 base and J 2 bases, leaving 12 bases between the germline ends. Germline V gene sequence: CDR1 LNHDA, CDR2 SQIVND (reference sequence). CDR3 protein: CASSIVLGQPYEQYF. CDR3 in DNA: TGTGCCAGTAGTATAGTCCTAGGACAGCCCTACGAGCAGTACTTC.